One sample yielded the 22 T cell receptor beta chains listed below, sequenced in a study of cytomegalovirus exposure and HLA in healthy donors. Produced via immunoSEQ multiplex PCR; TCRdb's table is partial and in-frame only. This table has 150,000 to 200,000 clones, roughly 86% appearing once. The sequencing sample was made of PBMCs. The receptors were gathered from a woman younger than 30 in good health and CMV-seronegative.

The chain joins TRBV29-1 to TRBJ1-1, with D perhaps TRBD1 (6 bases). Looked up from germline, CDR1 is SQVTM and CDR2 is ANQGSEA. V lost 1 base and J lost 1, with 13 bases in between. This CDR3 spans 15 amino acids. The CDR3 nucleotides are TGCAGCGTTGAAGGGCAGGGGTCGGGGAACACTGAAGCTTTCTTT. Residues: CSVEGQGSGNTEAFF.

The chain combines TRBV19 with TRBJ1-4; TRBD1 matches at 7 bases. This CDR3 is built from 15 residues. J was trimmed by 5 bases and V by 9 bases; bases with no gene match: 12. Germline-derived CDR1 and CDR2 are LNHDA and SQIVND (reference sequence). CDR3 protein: CARKDREVVNEKLFF. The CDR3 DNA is TGTGCCAGGAAAGACAGGGAGGTCGTCAATGAAAAACTGTTTTTT.

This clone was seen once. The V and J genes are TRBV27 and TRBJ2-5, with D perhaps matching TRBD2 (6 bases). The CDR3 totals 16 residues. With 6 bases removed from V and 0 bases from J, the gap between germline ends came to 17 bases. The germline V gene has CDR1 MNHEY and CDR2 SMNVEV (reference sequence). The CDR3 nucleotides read TGTGCCAGCAGCTACCGGGGAGGCGGGTACCAAGAGACCCAGTACTTC. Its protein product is CASSYRGGGYQETQYF.

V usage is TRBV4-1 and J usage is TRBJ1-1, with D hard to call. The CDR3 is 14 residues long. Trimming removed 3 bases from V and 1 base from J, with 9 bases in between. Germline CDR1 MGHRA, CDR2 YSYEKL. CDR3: CASSHLSENTEAFF. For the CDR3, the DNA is TGCGCCAGCAGCCACCTCAGCGAGAACACTGAAGCTTTCTTT.

DNA for the CDR3: TGTGCCAGCAGTGGGCTTGAGGGCTACACCTTC. Residues: CASSGLEGYTF. This chain uses TRBV28 with TRBJ1-2; D is ambiguous. CDR1 and CDR2 (germline): MDHEN, SYDVKM. The ends were cut back, 5 bases at V and 8 bases at J, with 9 bases in the middle. CDR3 length: 11 residues.

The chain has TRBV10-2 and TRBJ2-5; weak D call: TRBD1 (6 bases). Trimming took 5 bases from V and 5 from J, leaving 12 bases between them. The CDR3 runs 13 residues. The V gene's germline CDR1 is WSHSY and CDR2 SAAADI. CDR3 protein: CASSTGRRETQYF. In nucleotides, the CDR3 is TGCGCCAGCAGTACAGGGCGAAGGGAGACCCAGTACTTC.

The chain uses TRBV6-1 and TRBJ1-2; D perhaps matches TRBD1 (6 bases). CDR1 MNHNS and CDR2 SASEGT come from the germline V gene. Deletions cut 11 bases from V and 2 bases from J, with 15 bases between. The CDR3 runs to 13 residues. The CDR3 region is CAGGRRENYGYTF. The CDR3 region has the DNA TGTGCCGGGGGCCGCAGGGAGAACTATGGCTACACCTTC.

CDR3 sequence (DNA): TGTGCCAGCAGTCCAAGACAGGGAGGTTCACCCCTCCACTTT. It is translated as CASSPRQGGSPLHF. The chain carries TRBV6-5 and TRBJ1-6; TRBD1 matches 7 bases. This CDR3 region has 14 residues. Germline CDR1 MNHEY, CDR2 SVGAGI. Germline trimming cut 5 bases from V and 9 bases from J; bases unmatched to any gene: 7.

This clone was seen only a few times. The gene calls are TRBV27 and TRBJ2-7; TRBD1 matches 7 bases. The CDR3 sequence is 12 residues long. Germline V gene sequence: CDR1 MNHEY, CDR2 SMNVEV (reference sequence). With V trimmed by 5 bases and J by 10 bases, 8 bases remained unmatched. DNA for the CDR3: TGTGCCAGCAGTCCCCAGGGGGACAGACAGTACTTC. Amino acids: CASSPQGDRQYF.

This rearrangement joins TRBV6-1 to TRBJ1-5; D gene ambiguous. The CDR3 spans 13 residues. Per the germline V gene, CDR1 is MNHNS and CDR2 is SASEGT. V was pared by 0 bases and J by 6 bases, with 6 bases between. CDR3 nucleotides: TGTGCCAGCAGTGAAGCGGTCGGTCAGCCCCAGCATTTT. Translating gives CASSEAVGQPQHF.

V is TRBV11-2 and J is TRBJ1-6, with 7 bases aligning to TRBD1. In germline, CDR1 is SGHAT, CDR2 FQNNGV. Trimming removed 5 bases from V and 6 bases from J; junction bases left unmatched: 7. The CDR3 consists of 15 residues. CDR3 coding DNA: TGTGCCAGCAGCCCACACGGGACAGTTAATTCACCCCTCCACTTT. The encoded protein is CASSPHGTVNSPLHF.

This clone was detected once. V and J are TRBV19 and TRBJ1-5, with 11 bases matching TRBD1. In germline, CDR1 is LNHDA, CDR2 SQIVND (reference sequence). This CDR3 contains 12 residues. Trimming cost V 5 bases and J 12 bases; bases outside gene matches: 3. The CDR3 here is CASSPGTGGQHF. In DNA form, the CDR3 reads TGTGCCAGTAGTCCCGGGACAGGGGGCCAGCATTTT. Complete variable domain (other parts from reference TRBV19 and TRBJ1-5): DGGITQSPKYLFRKEGQNVTLSCEQNLNHDAMYWYRQDPGQGLRLIYYSQIVNDFQKGDIAEGYSVSREKKESFPLTVTSAQKNPTAFYLCASSPGTGGQHFGDGTRLSIL.

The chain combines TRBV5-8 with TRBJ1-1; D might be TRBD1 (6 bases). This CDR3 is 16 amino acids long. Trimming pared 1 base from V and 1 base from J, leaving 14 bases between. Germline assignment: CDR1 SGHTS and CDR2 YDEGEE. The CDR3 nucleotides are TGTGCCAGCAGCTTGTCGCTAGGACAGCAGAACACTGAAGCTTTCTTT. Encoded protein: CASSLSLGQQNTEAFF.

CDR3 sequence reads: CAISVDRGHTEAFF. CDR3 coding DNA: TGTGCCATCAGTGTGGACAGGGGGCACACTGAAGCTTTCTTT. The gene calls are TRBV10-3 and TRBJ1-1, with TRBD1 matching over 11 bases. V lost 4 bases to trimming and J lost 3 bases; unmatched junction nucleotides: 1. Per the germline V gene, CDR1 is ENHRY and CDR2 is SYGVKD. This CDR3 has 14 residues.

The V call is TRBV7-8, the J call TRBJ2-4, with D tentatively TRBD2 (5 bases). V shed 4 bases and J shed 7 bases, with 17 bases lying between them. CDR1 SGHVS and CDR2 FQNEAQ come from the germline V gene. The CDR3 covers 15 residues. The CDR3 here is CASSSKLGSGNIQYF. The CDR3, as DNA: TGTGCCAGCAGCTCAAAACTAGGGAGCGGTAACATTCAGTACTTC.

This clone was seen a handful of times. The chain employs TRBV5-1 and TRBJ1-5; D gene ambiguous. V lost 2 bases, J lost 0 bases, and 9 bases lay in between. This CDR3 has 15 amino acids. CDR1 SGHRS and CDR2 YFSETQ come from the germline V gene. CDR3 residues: CASSFDGYSNQPQHF. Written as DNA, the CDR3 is TGCGCCAGCAGCTTCGACGGGTATAGCAATCAGCCCCAGCATTTT.

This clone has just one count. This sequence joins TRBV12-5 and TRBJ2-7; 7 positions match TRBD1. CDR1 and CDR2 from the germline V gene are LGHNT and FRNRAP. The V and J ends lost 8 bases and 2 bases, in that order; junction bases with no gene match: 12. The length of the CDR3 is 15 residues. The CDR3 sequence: CASSPGGTAPYEQYF. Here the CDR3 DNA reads TGTGCTAGTTCACCAGGTGGGACAGCTCCCTACGAGCAGTACTTC.

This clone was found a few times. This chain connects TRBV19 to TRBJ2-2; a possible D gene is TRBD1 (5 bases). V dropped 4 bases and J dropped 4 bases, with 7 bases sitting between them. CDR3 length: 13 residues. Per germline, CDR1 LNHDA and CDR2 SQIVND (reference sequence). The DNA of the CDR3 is TGTGCCAGTAGTACCCAGGGCACCGGGGAGCTGTTTTTT. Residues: CASSTQGTGELFF.

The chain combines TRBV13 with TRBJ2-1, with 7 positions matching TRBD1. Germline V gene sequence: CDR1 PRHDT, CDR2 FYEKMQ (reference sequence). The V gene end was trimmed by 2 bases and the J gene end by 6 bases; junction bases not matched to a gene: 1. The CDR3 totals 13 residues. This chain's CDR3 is CASSLNRGNEQFF. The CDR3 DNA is TGTGCCAGCAGCTTAAACAGGGGCAATGAGCAGTTCTTC.

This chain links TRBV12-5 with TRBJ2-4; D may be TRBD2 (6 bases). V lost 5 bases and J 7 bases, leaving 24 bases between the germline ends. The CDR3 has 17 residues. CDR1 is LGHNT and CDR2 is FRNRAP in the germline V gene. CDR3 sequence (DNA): TGTGCTAGTGGTCTACGCGGGGATTTGGGATTGGAGAACATTCAGTACTTC. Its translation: CASGLRGDLGLENIQYF.

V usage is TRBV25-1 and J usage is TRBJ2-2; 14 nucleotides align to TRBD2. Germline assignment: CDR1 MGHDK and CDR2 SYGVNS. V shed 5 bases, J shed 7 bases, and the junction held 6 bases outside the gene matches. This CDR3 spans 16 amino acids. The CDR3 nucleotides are TGTGCCAGCAGTCGACTAGCGGGGGGGCTAAACGGGGAGCTGTTTTTT. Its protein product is CASSRLAGGLNGELFF.

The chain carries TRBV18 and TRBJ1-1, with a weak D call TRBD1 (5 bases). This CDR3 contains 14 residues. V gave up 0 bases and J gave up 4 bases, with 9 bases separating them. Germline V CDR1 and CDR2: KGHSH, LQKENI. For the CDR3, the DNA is TGTGCCAGCTCACCACCCAAGGGGTTCACTGAAGCTTTCTTT. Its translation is CASSPPKGFTEAFF.